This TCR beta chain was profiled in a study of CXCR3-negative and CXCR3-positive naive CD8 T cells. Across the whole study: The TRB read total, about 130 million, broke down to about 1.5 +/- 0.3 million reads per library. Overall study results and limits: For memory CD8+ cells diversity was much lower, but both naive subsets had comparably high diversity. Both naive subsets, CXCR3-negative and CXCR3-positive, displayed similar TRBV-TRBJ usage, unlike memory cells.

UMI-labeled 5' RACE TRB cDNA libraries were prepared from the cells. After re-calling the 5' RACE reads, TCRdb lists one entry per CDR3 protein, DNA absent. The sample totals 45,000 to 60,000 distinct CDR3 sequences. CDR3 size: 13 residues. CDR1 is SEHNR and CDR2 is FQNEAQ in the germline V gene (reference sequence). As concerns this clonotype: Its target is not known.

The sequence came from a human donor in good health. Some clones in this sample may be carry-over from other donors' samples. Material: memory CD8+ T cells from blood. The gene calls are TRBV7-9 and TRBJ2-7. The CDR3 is CASEDASGYEQYF.